This entry lists 20 T cell receptor beta chains sequenced from one sample in a study of identical twins. TCRdb re-called the 5' RACE reads through MiXCR, storing one row per CDR3 protein. The repertoire holds some 1,600,000 distinct CDR3 sequences, with less than 35% as singletons. Sequenced: cord blood. The receptors shown here come from a newborn girl in good health.

The chain joins TRBV5-1 to TRBJ1-1; D is undetermined. Trimming took 6 bases from V and 3 from J, leaving 12 bases between them. CDR3 size: 13 residues. CDR1 and CDR2 (germline): SGHRS, YFSETQ. The CDR3 nucleotides read TGCGCCAGCAAGGTGGGGTTGGACACTGAAGCTTTCTTT. This codes for CASKVGLDTEAFF.

The sample holds a few counts of this clonotype. This sequence joins TRBV28 and TRBJ1-6; D ambiguous. The CDR3 runs 13 residues. The V gene lost 2 bases and the J gene lost 9 bases, with 8 bases spanning the gap. Germline lookup yields CDR1 MDHEN and CDR2 SYDVKM. The CDR3 nucleotides read TGTGCCAGCAGTTTAAGGGTAGTTTCACCCCTCCACTTT. Residues: CASSLRVVSPLHF. The variable domain in full, with the rest retrieved from reference TRBV28 and TRBJ1-6, is DVKVTQSSRYLVKRTGEKVFLECVQDMDHENMFWYRQDPGLGLRLIYFSYDVKMKEKGDIPEGYSVSREKKERFSLILESASTNQTSMYLCASSLRVVSPLHFGNGTRLTVT.

The chain joins TRBV7-8 to TRBJ2-4; D uncertain. The J call is doubtful: the DNA matches TRBJ2-5 better. The length of the CDR3 is 13 residues. From germline, CDR1 is SGHVS and CDR2 FQNEAQ. CDR3 sequence reads: CASSLVSTETQYF. The CDR3 nucleotides read TGTGCCAGCAGCTTAGTCTCGACAGAGACCCAGTACTTC.

The sample holds one count of this clonotype. The V gene is TRBV5-5, the J gene TRBJ1-6; D gene uncertain. The CDR3 loop spans 16 amino acids. Looked up from germline, CDR1 is SGHKS and CDR2 is YYEKEE (reference sequence). V was cut by 0 bases and J by 3 bases, with 10 bases left in between. CDR3 sequence: CASSLGHSFYNSPLHF. DNA of the CDR3: TGTGCCAGCAGCTTGGGGCACAGTTTCTATAATTCACCCCTCCACTTT.

This sequence joins TRBV20-1 and TRBJ2-5; the match to TRBD2 covers 8 bases. With V trimmed by 5 bases and J by 11 bases, 10 bases remained unmatched. Per the germline V gene, CDR1 is DFQATT and CDR2 is SNEGSKA (reference sequence). This CDR3 has 12 residues. The CDR3 loop is CSAQITSGEQYF. The CDR3 region has the DNA TGCAGTGCTCAGATAACTAGCGGTGAGCAGTACTTC.

In its sample, this clonotype was seen many times. This chain uses TRBV24-1 with TRBJ2-5, with D unclear. Between the trimmed V and J ends, which lost 4 bases and 1 base, there was a span of 15 bases. The CDR3 sequence is 16 residues long. Germline V gives CDR1 KGHDR, CDR2 SFDVKD. CDR3 nucleotide sequence: TGTGCCACCAGTGACTCCCGCATGGCGCCCCAAGAGACCCAGTACTTC. Protein sequence: CATSDSRMAPQETQYF.

This clonotype was detected only a few times. The rearrangement links TRBV7-2 to TRBJ2-1; 10 bases fit TRBD2. Losses at the gene ends were 0 bases for V and 7 bases for J; bases not matched to a gene: 3. Germline CDR1 and CDR2: SGHTA and FQGNSA. The CDR3 is 15 amino acids. The CDR3 region is CASSLASGGWNEQFF. In nucleotides, the CDR3 is TGTGCCAGCAGCTTAGCTAGCGGGGGGTGGAATGAGCAGTTCTTC.

Points on this clonotype: A junction boundary mismatches the germline segment, possibly from a read error. The chain carries TRBV28 and TRBJ2-1, with 10 bases lining up with TRBD2. CDR3 length: 16 residues. CDR1 is MDHEN, CDR2 SYDVKM, per germline. CDR3 DNA: TGTGCCAACAGTTTTGGCGGGACTAGCGTCTACAATGAGCAGTTCTTC. Translation: CANSFGGTSVYNEQFF.

V usage is TRBV4-1 and J usage is TRBJ2-1, with D perhaps matching TRBD2 (5 bases). The V gene lost 0 bases and the J gene lost 4 bases, with 19 bases spanning the gap. The CDR3 is 18 amino acids. Germline CDR1 reads MGHRA; CDR2 reads YSYEKL. CDR3 residues: CASSQDPSFGEGYNEQFF. In DNA, the CDR3 is TGCGCCAGCAGCCAAGATCCCTCCTTCGGGGAAGGGTACAATGAGCAGTTCTTC.

V is TRBV4-1 and J is TRBJ1-1; maybe TRBD1 (6 bases). Trimming left V 4 bases short and J 11 bases short, with 17 bases between. Germline CDR1 reads MGHRA; CDR2 reads YSYEKL. This CDR3 contains 13 residues. The DNA for the CDR3 is TGCGCCAGCAGCCTCCGCCGGACAGTTCCGGCTTTCTTT. Translated: CASSLRRTVPAFF.

This clonotype was seen a handful of times. J is TRBJ2-1 and V is TRBV28, with TRBD2 identical over 8 bases. The V and J ends lost 7 bases and 1 base, in that order; junction bases with no gene match: 9. Germline lookup yields CDR1 MDHEN and CDR2 SYDVKM. This CDR3 has 16 residues. This chain's CDR3 is CASKSGGYGSYNEQFF. The CDR3 nucleotides are TGTGCCAGCAAGTCGGGAGGGTACGGGTCCTACAATGAGCAGTTCTTC.

The chain couples TRBV12-3 or TRBV12-4 to TRBJ2-5; 12 bases are a match to TRBD2. This CDR3 comprises 15 residues. The ends lost 4 bases at V and 7 bases at J; junction bases unmatched: 7. CDR3 loop: CASSSTSGGPWTQYF. The CDR3 nucleotides read TGTGCCAGCAGTTCGACTAGCGGGGGCCCGTGGACCCAGTACTTC.

This clonotype came up once. V gene TRBV11-2 combines with J gene TRBJ2-7; D remains unclear. The end of the DNA is better explained by TRBJ2-5, so the J call may be wrong. Germline V gene sequence: CDR1 SGHAT, CDR2 FQNNGV. The CDR3 consists of 13 residues. The CDR3 sequence: CASSSPNGETQYF. CDR3 nucleotide sequence: TGTGCCAGCAGCTCCCCGAATGGGGAGACCCAGTACTTC.

The chain has TRBV28 and TRBJ2-5, with 14 bases aligning to TRBD2. The J call may not be correct, given that the DNA end is closer to TRBJ2-7. The CDR3 totals 17 residues. Looked up from germline, CDR1 is MDHEN and CDR2 is SYDVKM. In DNA form, the CDR3 reads TGTGCCAGCAGTTTATTGGGGACTAGCGGGGGTGTGTACGAGCAGTACTTC. Protein: CASSLLGTSGGVYEQYF.

The chain is built from TRBV20-1 and TRBJ1-1, with D unresolved. CDR3 length equals 13 residues. Trimming removed 3 bases at V and 1 base at J, with 9 bases between. Looked up from germline, CDR1 is DFQATT and CDR2 is SNEGSKA (reference sequence). In DNA form, the CDR3 reads TGCAGTGCTAGCGGACGGTCGAACACTGAAGCTTTCTTT. It specifies CSASGRSNTEAFF.

This clonotype was counted ten times or more. The rearrangement links TRBV29-1 to TRBJ2-7; weak D call: TRBD1 (6 bases). Trimming removed 8 bases at V and 0 bases at J, with 11 bases between. The CDR3 is 12 residues long. Germline CDR1 is SQVTM and CDR2 is ANQGSEA. CDR3 sequence reads: CSSRDTSYEQYF. The CDR3 coding sequence is TGCAGCTCCCGGGACACCTCCTACGAGCAGTACTTC.

The chain links TRBV5-1 to TRBJ2-3; 12 bases match TRBD2. Germline trimming cut 0 bases from V and 4 bases from J; bases unmatched to any gene: 6. Germline V gives CDR1 SGHRS, CDR2 YFSETQ. The CDR3 has 17 amino acids. The DNA for the CDR3 is TGCGCCAGCAGCTTGGGACTAGCGGGAGTTCCCGCAGATACGCAGTATTTT. Its translation is CASSLGLAGVPADTQYF.

The rearrangement links TRBV29-1 to TRBJ1-3; 7 positions agree with TRBD1. The germline V gene has CDR1 SQVTM and CDR2 ANQGSEA. The trim removed 6 bases at V and 0 bases at J, leaving 8 bases unmatched. The CDR3 runs 15 residues. CDR3 nucleotides: TGCAGCGTGACACAGGGGCGCCCCTCTGGAAACACCATATATTTT. Its translation: CSVTQGRPSGNTIYF.

This clonotype was counted only a few times. The chain carries TRBV24-1 and TRBJ1-2; 7 positions match TRBD1. Germline-derived CDR1 and CDR2 are KGHDR and SFDVKD. J was trimmed by 4 bases and V by 4 bases; bases with no gene match: 8. This CDR3 comprises 15 residues. This CDR3 reads CATSEPGQAPYGYTF. CDR3 nucleotides: TGTGCCACCAGTGAACCTGGACAGGCTCCCTATGGCTACACCTTC.

This chain connects TRBV10-3 to TRBJ2-1; TRBD2 agrees at 7 bases. The germline V gene encodes CDR1 ENHRY and CDR2 SYGVKD. The CDR3 sequence is 16 residues long. Losses at the gene ends were 4 bases for V and 0 bases for J; bases not matched to a gene: 6. The CDR3 DNA follows: TGTGCCATCAGTGGATTGACTAGCAGCTCCTACAATGAGCAGTTCTTC. It is translated as CAISGLTSSSYNEQFF.